These 9 T cell receptor beta chains were all obtained from the same sample, sequenced in a study of tumor-infiltrating lymphocytes in primary liver carcinoma. Constant-region priming of approximately 0.55 ug total RNA yielded TCR beta cDNA. Investigators got TCR beta libraries out of three nested multiplex PCR rounds, done with slightly modified ARM-PCR. A C-beta reverse primer was combined with TRBV1-TRBV30 forward primers in the first two PCR rounds, and each round had approximately 10 cycles. Using its own MiXCR run on the multiplex PCR reads, TCRdb lists one record per CDR3 protein. Among 90,000 to 150,000 distinct CDR3 sequences, roughly 75% were seen once, and the ten largest hold more than 8%. Scientists recovered RNA and DNA together from around 20-30 mg of unsorted bulk tissue. What was sequenced was tumor-adjacent normal liver tissue. The source is a woman aged 60-70 years with primary liver carcinoma and hepatitis B virus infection.

Points on this clonotype: One base away lies a much larger clone, so this may be a sequencing read error. The rearrangement uses TRBV7-9 and TRBJ2-2; TRBD2 is a possible D gene (5 bases). Germline loops: CDR1 SEHNR, CDR2 FQNEAQ (reference sequence). The CDR3 totals 15 residues. Here the CDR3 DNA reads TGTGCCAGCAGTCCAATGCCTTCGAACACCGGGAAGCTGTTTTTT. Protein product: CASSPMPSNTGKLFF.

This chain uses TRBV5-1 with TRBJ1-1; D is ambiguous. V was shortened by 4 bases and J by 6 bases, with 22 bases between the two germline ends. Germline V gene data show CDR1 as SGHRS and CDR2 as YFSETQ. CDR3 length: 16 residues. CDR3 amino acids: CASSVTSGPKTAEAFF. As DNA, the CDR3 is TGCGCCAGCAGCGTGACTTCCGGGCCCAAAACCGCTGAAGCTTTCTTT.

Remarks on this clonotype: Possible read error: a much larger clone is one base away. This chain joins TRBV28 and TRBJ1-6, with 7 nucleotides matching TRBD1. The germline CDR1 and CDR2 sequences are MDHEN and SYDVKM. J gave up 12 bases and V 6 bases, and 11 bases lay outside the gene matches. CDR3 length: 14 amino acids. CDR3 in DNA: TGTGCCAGCAGGACGGACAGGACCTATTTACCCCTCCACTTT. Protein: CASRTDRTYLPLHF.

This clonotype is termed medium-sized. The chain joins TRBV6-5 to TRBJ1-2; no clear D gene. Trimming removed 1 base from V and 0 bases from J, with 3 bases in between. The CDR3 runs 13 residues. Germline CDR1 MNHEY, CDR2 SVGAGI. CDR3 region: CASSYFPNYGYTF. CDR3 in DNA: TGTGCCAGCAGTTACTTCCCTAACTATGGCTACACCTTC.

Only a few counts were recorded for this clonotype. The CDR3 nucleotides are TGTGCCAGCAGCTTCGGGGTTTTGGGCGAGCAGTACTTC. This sequence encodes CASSFGVLGEQYF. The chain joins TRBV11-3 to TRBJ2-7; D perhaps matches TRBD2 (5 bases). Germline values: CDR1 SGHNT, CDR2 YENEEA. V lost 3 bases and J 6 bases, leaving 12 bases between the germline ends. This CDR3 region has 13 residues.

The sample holds many counts of this clonotype. The V gene is TRBV6-5, the J gene TRBJ2-1, with TRBD2 identical over 7 bases. The length of the CDR3 is 15 residues. After removal of 6 bases from V and 0 bases from J, the junction contained 5 bases not matched to a gene. Germline loops: CDR1 MNHEY, CDR2 SVGAGI. The CDR3 loop is CASSPRGGSYNEQFF. Written as DNA, the CDR3 is TGTGCCAGCAGCCCCCGCGGGGGCTCCTACAATGAGCAGTTCTTC.

Of note for this clonotype: Being one base from a much bigger clone, this may be a read error. This rearrangement joins TRBV2 to TRBJ1-2; 7 nucleotides align to TRBD1. Trimming at V came to 6 bases and at J to 7 bases, leaving 11 bases not matched to a gene. Per germline, CDR1 SNHLY and CDR2 FYNNEI. This CDR3 spans 14 amino acids. The CDR3 DNA sequence: TGTGCCAGCAGGGACCTACAGGGGTACTGTGGCTACACCTTC. Its translation: CASRDLQGYCGYTF.

With regard to this clonotype: One end of the junction varies from germline; a read error may be responsible. The chain carries TRBV4-2 and TRBJ1-5; D uncertain. The germline CDR1 and CDR2 sequences are LGHNA and YNFKEQ. CDR3 length: 13 residues. Here the CDR3 DNA reads TGTGACAGCAGCCGCGACATCAATCAGCCCCAGCATTTT. Protein product: CDSSRDINQPQHF.

Of note for this clonotype: At one of its ends the junction is not consistent with the germline gene, which may arise from a read error. V and J are TRBV5-1 and TRBJ2-2; D gene uncertain. This CDR3 has 15 amino acids. Germline CDR1 SGHRS, CDR2 YFSETQ. CDR3 in amino acids: CASNLVGGNTGELFF. The CDR3 DNA follows: TGCGCCAGCAACTTGGTCGGCGGGAACACCGGGGAGCTGTTTTTT.